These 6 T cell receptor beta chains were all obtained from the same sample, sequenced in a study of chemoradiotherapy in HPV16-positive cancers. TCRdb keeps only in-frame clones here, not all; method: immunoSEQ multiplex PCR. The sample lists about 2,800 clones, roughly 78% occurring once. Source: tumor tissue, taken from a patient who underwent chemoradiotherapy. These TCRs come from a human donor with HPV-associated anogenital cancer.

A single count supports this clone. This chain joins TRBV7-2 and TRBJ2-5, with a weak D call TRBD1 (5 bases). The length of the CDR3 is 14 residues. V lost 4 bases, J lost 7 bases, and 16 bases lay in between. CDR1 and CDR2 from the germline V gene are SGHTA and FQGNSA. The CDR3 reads CASSYGRSQGTQYF. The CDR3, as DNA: TGTGCCAGCAGCTACGGACGGTCCCAGGGGACCCAGTACTTC.

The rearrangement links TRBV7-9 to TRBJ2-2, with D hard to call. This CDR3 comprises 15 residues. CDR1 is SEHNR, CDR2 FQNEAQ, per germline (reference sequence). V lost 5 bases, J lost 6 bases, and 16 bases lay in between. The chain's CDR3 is CASSAPWRLPGELFF. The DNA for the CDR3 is TGTGCCAGCAGCGCTCCCTGGCGGTTACCCGGGGAGCTGTTTTTT.

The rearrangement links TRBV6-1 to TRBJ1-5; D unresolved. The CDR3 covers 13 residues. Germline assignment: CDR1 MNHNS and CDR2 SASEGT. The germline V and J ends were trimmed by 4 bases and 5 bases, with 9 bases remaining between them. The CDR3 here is CASSVGWDQPQHF. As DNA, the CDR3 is TGTGCCAGCAGTGTAGGGTGGGATCAGCCCCAGCATTTT.

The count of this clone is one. The CDR3 nucleotides are TGTGCCACCAAGGGCGGGACTAGGCTCTACGAGCAGTACTTC. As protein: CATKGGTRLYEQYF. The rearrangement uses TRBV27 and TRBJ2-7; 8 bases align to TRBD2. V shed 10 bases and J 3 bases; nucleotides not matched to a gene: 11. The CDR3 is 14 amino acids. The germline gives CDR1 MNHEY, CDR2 SMNVEV (reference sequence).

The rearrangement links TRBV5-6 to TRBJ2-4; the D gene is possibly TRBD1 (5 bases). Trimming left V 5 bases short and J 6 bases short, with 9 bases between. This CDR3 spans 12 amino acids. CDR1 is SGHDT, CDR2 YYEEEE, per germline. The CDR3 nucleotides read TGTGCCAGCAGAGGGGATACAAACATTCAGTACTTC. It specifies CASRGDTNIQYF.

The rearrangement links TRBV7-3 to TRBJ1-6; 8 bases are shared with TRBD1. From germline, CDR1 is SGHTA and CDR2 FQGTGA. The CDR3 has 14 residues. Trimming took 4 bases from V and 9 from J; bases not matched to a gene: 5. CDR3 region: CASSWTGTGSPLHF. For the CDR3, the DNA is TGTGCCAGCAGCTGGACAGGGACTGGTTCACCCCTCCACTTT.